The sequence of this TCR beta chain was determined in a study of human T cells and chemical hapten exposure. Time point given: patch test 2, 6 weeks after DPC sensitization. The sample's treatment: therapeutic diphenylcyclopropenone sensitization with weekly scalp DPC. It was unfractionated whole blood from which total RNA was extracted. A note on this clonotype: Its antigen is not identified.

Unique molecular identifiers were attached to individual cDNA molecules within the library. One entry per CDR3 protein, called by TCRdb with MiXCR from the RACE reads. The sample holds more than 60,000 distinct CDR3 sequences, about 9.3% seen once. The CDR3 length is 15 residues. V lost 3 bases and J 3 bases, leaving 13 bases between the germline ends. Germline V lookup: CDR1 SGHVS, CDR2 FNYEAQ. Study observations and caveats: All donors were alopecia patients, so their immunity may differ from that of healthy people. With regard to DPC sensitization, TCRs above 1 in 1000 frequency did not change.

This specimen was whole blood, taken in connection with sensitization to the hapten diphenylcyclopropenone (DPC). The chain carries TRBV7-6 and TRBJ2-3; D possibly corresponds to TRBD1 (7 bases). The receptor comes from a woman in her forties or fifties with alopecia areata. Some clones in this sample may be carry-over from other donors' samples. CDR3 sequence (DNA): TGTGCCAGCAGCTTCAGGGGGGAGTCAACAGATACGCAGTATTTT. Its translation is CASSFRGESTDTQYF. Using reference TRBV7-6 and TRBJ2-3 for the parts outside the CDR3, the full variable domain is GAGVSQSPRYKVTKRGQDVALRCDPISGHVSLYWYRQALGQGPEFLTYFNYEAQQDKSGLPNDRFSAERPEGSISTLTIQRTEQRDSAMYRCASSFRGESTDTQYFGPGTRLTVL.